Many counts were recorded for the clone carrying this TCR beta chain. Its antigen is as yet unknown. This sample was taken from a study of T cell repertoires in cytomegalovirus infection. Study-wide points: Across the ex vivo response, the dominant clonotypes were HLA-C-restricted CMV-specific TCR beta clonotypes.

One entry per CDR3 protein results from TCRdb running MiXCR on the reads. The table records approximately 190,000 distinct CDR3 sequences, 8% to 10% of them present only once. The CDR3 is 15 residues long. The V gene lost 3 bases and the J gene lost 0 bases, with 9 bases spanning the gap. This clonotype was sampled from a human donor in good health (CMV status not recorded). Some clones in this sample may be carry-over from other donors' samples. Sequencing was done on a sample of PBMCs. The J gene is TRBJ2-1, the V gene TRBV12-3 or TRBV12-4; D is undetermined. This chain's CDR3 is CASSFIGSSYNEQFF. As DNA, the CDR3 is TGTGCCAGCAGTTTTATCGGTAGCTCCTACAATGAGCAGTTCTTC.